The rows below give T cell receptor beta chains drawn from one sample of a study of T-cell memory formation after mild COVID-19. TCRdb passed the 5' RACE reads through MiXCR, listing each CDR3 protein once. Of around 340,000 distinct CDR3 sequences listed, under 25% were seen once; the top ten hold around 12%. Sequenced material: PBMCs or a T cell subset sorted from them (not recorded which). The receptors derive from an adult woman who had mild COVID-19 (a few samples of this study predate the infection). Cell type and time point are not known. CDR3s include the opening cysteine and the closing phenylalanine or tryptophan. D genes are given only for firm matches. Clone size is shown for a subset of rows, as once, few, many or a class of expanded clone.

abundance	d_gene	v_gene	j_gene	CDR3aa	CDR3nt
NA	NA	TRBV24-1	TRBJ2-7	CATSEGGIPYEQYF	TGTGCCACCAGTGAAGGGGGGATCCCCTACGAGCAGTACTTC
NA	NA	TRBV4-1	TRBJ1-5	CASSQDGTGYQPQHF	TGCGCCAGCAGCCAAGATGGGACCGGTTATCAGCCCCAGCATTTT
once	NA	TRBV10-1	TRBJ1-1	CASSLPGAVMNTEAFF	TGCGCCAGCTCCCTTCCGGGGGCAGTAATGAACACTGAAGCTTTCTTT
NA	TRBD2	TRBV27	TRBJ2-7	CASSLSLAGVTYEQYF	TGTGCCAGCAGTTTATCTCTAGCGGGAGTCACCTACGAGCAGTACTTC
few	NA	TRBV10-3	TRBJ1-1	CAISESNTEAFF	TGTGCCATCAGTGAGTCGAACACTGAAGCTTTCTTT
few	TRBD1	TRBV12-3/TRBV12-4	TRBJ1-5	CASTRQGSNQPQHF	TGTGCCAGCACCCGACAGGGGAGCAATCAGCCCCAGCATTTT
once	NA	TRBV12-3/TRBV12-4	TRBJ2-5	CASSSDTGETQYF	TGTGCCAGCAGTTCCGACACGGGAGAGACCCAGTACTTC
many	TRBD1	TRBV25-1	TRBJ2-7	CASASGWGTGSYEQYF	TGTGCCAGCGCAAGCGGATGGGGGACAGGGTCCTACGAGCAGTACTTC
few	TRBD1	TRBV5-1	TRBJ1-2	CASSPWTGGNGYTF	TGCGCCAGCAGCCCCTGGACAGGGGGCAATGGCTACACCTTC
NA	NA	TRBV20-1	TRBJ1-3	CSASYADGLPGNTIYF	TGCAGTGCTAGCTACGCCGACGGTCTCCCTGGAAACACCATATATTTT
NA	NA	TRBV7-6	TRBJ1-1	CASSLAAGEATEAFF	TGTGCCAGCAGCTTAGCGGCAGGAGAGGCCACTGAAGCTTTCTTT
few	TRBD2	TRBV5-1	TRBJ2-5	CASSLDGTRETQYF	TGCGCCAGCAGCTTGGATGGGACTAGAGAGACCCAGTACTTC
many	NA	TRBV11-2	TRBJ2-7	CASSLDQGLDEQYF	TGTGCCAGCAGCTTAGATCAGGGGCTGGACGAGCAGTACTTC
NA	TRBD1	TRBV12-3/TRBV12-4	TRBJ2-5	CASSLRGTEGTQYF	TGTGCCAGCAGTTTAAGGGGGACAGAAGGGACCCAGTACTTC
few	TRBD1	TRBV29-1	TRBJ2-7	CSVESPDREFPSSYEQYF	TGCAGCGTTGAGTCGCCGGACAGGGAATTTCCGAGCTCCTACGAGCAGTACTTC
NA	TRBD2	TRBV6-2/TRBV6-3	TRBJ2-2	CASSFPGLAGGFNTGELFF	TGTGCCAGCAGCTTCCCAGGACTAGCGGGAGGGTTCAACACCGGGGAGCTGTTTTTT
few	NA	TRBV3-1	TRBJ2-3	CASSQVGASSTDTQYF	TGTGCCAGCAGCCAAGTGGGAGCTAGCAGCACAGATACGCAGTATTTT
NA	TRBD1	TRBV5-5	TRBJ2-2	CASTWDRSNTGELFF	TGTGCCAGCACCTGGGACAGGTCGAACACCGGGGAGCTGTTTTTT
NA	NA	TRBV7-2	TRBJ2-2	CASSFFMGELFF	TGTGCCAGCAGCTTCTTTATGGGGGAGCTGTTTTTT
few	TRBD2	TRBV4-2	TRBJ2-1	CASSITGTSGRGEQFF	TGTGCCAGCAGCATAACCGGGACTAGCGGGAGGGGTGAGCAGTTCTTC
many	NA	TRBV4-3	TRBJ2-3	CASSQGRVGDTDTQYF	TGCGCCAGCAGCCAAGGGCGCGTAGGTGACACAGATACGCAGTATTTT
NA	NA	TRBV12-3/TRBV12-4	TRBJ2-5	CASSRSPVGTQYF	TGTGCCAGCAGCCGCAGCCCTGTAGGGACCCAGTACTTC
NA	NA	TRBV7-2	TRBJ2-5	CASSPNTVGGETQYF	TGTGCCAGCAGCCCAAACACTGTGGGGGGAGAGACCCAGTACTTC
NA	TRBD1	TRBV5-4	TRBJ2-7	CASSSQGATYEQYF	TGTGCCAGCAGCTCACAGGGGGCTACCTACGAGCAGTACTTC
NA	NA	TRBV7-9	TRBJ2-1	CASSLVAMARNNEQFF	TGTGCCAGCAGCTTAGTGGCCATGGCCAGAAACAATGAGCAGTTCTTC
few	NA	TRBV29-1	TRBJ2-5	CSVDQGLPGETQYF	TGCAGCGTTGACCAGGGCCTTCCGGGGGAGACCCAGTACTTC
NA	NA	TRBV7-9	TRBJ2-3	CASSLGTADTQYF	TGTGCCAGCAGCTTGGGGACGGCAGATACGCAGTATTTT